A single sample gave rise to the 23 T cell receptor beta chains below, sequenced in a study of shared clonotypes between healthy human individuals. The assay was immunoSEQ multiplex PCR, and TCRdb's table has in-frame clones only and misses some. In the table there are about 2.2 million clones, about 93% of which are singletons. Selected positively for CCR7 and CD45RO-negative, naive CD8 cells excluded terminally differentiated effector memory CD45RA+ cells. The sequencing sample was made of naive CD8+ T cells from PBMCs. The source is a man younger than 35 in good health. Some clones in this sample may be carry-over from other donors' samples.

This chain uses TRBV27 with TRBJ1-1; weak D call: TRBD1 (6 bases). Germline CDR1 and CDR2: MNHEY and SMNVEV (reference sequence). V shed 7 bases and J shed 8 bases, with 23 bases lying between them. The CDR3 length is 15 residues. CDR3 in amino acids: CASTPVGGQMGEAFF. The CDR3, as DNA: TGTGCCAGCACCCCAGTGGGGGGGCAAATGGGCGAAGCTTTCTTT.

J is TRBJ2-3 and V is TRBV6-6; 8 bases align to TRBD1. The germline CDR1 and CDR2 sequences are MNHNY and SVGAGI (reference sequence). The CDR3 spans 15 residues. The J segment lost 0 bases and the V segment lost 3 bases, leaving 2 bases of the junction unmatched. The CDR3 DNA follows: TGTGCCAGCAGTTATCAGGGGGCGAGCACAGATACGCAGTATTTT. This codes for CASSYQGASTDTQYF.

This clone has a single count. The J gene is TRBJ2-1, the V gene TRBV28, with 13 bases that match TRBD2. Germline assignment: CDR1 MDHEN and CDR2 SYDVKM. Trimming cost V 4 bases and J 9 bases; bases outside gene matches: 15. The CDR3 has 18 residues. For the CDR3, the DNA is TGTGCCAGCAGTTCGCCCTACACTAGCGGGAGGGCCAGCGTTGAGCAGTTCTTC. Protein product: CASSSPYTSGRASVEQFF.

The chain couples TRBV7-9 to TRBJ1-4; a weak D match, TRBD1 (5 bases). The ends were cut back, 8 bases at V and 7 bases at J, with 14 bases in the middle. This CDR3 has 13 amino acids. Per germline, CDR1 SEHNR and CDR2 FQNEAQ (reference sequence). The CDR3 DNA is TGTGCCAGCGGTTCGGCAGGGACTGAAAAACTGTTTTTT. This codes for CASGSAGTEKLFF.

The V gene is TRBV28, the J gene TRBJ2-1; 8 bases are shared with TRBD2. Germline V gene sequence: CDR1 MDHEN, CDR2 SYDVKM. After removal of 6 bases from V and 3 bases from J, the junction contained 4 bases not matched to a gene. CDR3 length: 14 residues. The CDR3 is CASRLAGLYNEQFF. As DNA, the CDR3 is TGTGCCAGCAGGTTAGCGGGACTCTACAATGAGCAGTTCTTC.

The genes are TRBV7-9 and TRBJ2-1; D is perhaps TRBD2 (5 bases). The germline V gene encodes CDR1 SEHNR and CDR2 FQNEAQ (reference sequence). The CDR3 is 13 amino acids. The ends were cut back, 4 bases at V and 7 bases at J, with 11 bases in the middle. The CDR3: CASSWESPNEQFF. The DNA of the CDR3 is TGTGCCAGCAGCTGGGAGAGTCCTAATGAGCAGTTCTTC.

As concerns this clone: This sample also contains other DNA sequences that code for the same CDR3. The rearrangement uses TRBV2 and TRBJ2-7; D is uncertain. The CDR3 has 13 residues. The V gene's germline CDR1 is SNHLY and CDR2 FYNNEI. The V and J ends lost 1 base and 3 bases respectively, with 7 bases between them. CDR3 nucleotide sequence: TGTGCCAGCAGTGAAGGCGGAAACTACGAGCAGTACTTC. Protein sequence: CASSEGGNYEQYF.

V gene TRBV11-2 combines with J gene TRBJ2-3; D is undetermined. The CDR3 sequence is 14 residues long. The germline V gene has CDR1 SGHAT and CDR2 FQNNGV. Trimming left V 5 bases short and J 1 base short, with 10 bases between. CDR3 sequence: CASSPRSGTDTQYF. The DNA of the CDR3 is TGTGCCAGCAGCCCGAGATCGGGCACAGATACGCAGTATTTT.

The genes are TRBV14 and TRBJ2-3, with unresolved D. Germline V gene data show CDR1 as SGHDN and CDR2 as FVKESK. The CDR3 covers 15 residues. V was clipped by 4 bases and J by 0 bases, with 11 bases between them. The CDR3 coding sequence is TGTGCCAGCAGCCGCTTCGGGCCCAGCACAGATACGCAGTATTTT. Its translation: CASSRFGPSTDTQYF.

The rearrangement uses TRBV2 and TRBJ2-7, with D possibly TRBD2 on 5 matching bases. V lost 4 bases and J 4 bases, leaving 11 bases between the germline ends. The CDR3 covers 13 residues. The germline gives CDR1 SNHLY, CDR2 FYNNEI. The CDR3 DNA is TGTGCCAGCAGTGTGCGACTACGTTACGAGCAGTACTTC. This translates into CASSVRLRYEQYF.

This sequence joins TRBV19 and TRBJ1-1, with TRBD1 identical over 9 bases. Germline V gives CDR1 LNHDA, CDR2 SQIVND (reference sequence). Trimming took 7 bases from V and 9 from J; bases not matched to a gene: 15. This CDR3 is 15 amino acids long. CDR3 residues: CASKDHLGQGIKAFF. The CDR3 bases are TGTGCCAGTAAGGATCATTTGGGACAGGGTATTAAAGCTTTCTTT.

This chain uses TRBV2 with TRBJ2-7, with D unclear. Per germline, CDR1 SNHLY and CDR2 FYNNEI. V was clipped by 4 bases and J by 4 bases, with 8 bases between them. There are 12 residues in the CDR3. CDR3 amino acids: CASSGGEYEQYF. CDR3 nucleotide sequence: TGTGCCAGCAGTGGTGGGGAATACGAGCAGTACTTC.

The chain recombines TRBV29-1 with TRBJ2-5, with 7 bases that match TRBD2. Germline V gene sequence: CDR1 SQVTM, CDR2 ANQGSEA. V shed 7 bases and J 5 bases; nucleotides not matched to a gene: 10. This CDR3 is built from 13 residues. The CDR3 reads CSGGPGEGETQYF. The CDR3 nucleotides read TGCAGCGGCGGCCCCGGGGAGGGGGAGACCCAGTACTTC. Full variable domain (missing parts from reference TRBV29-1 and TRBJ2-5): SAVISQKPSRDICQRGTSLTIQCQVDSQVTMMFWYRQQPGQSLTLIATANQGSEATYESGFVIDKFPISRPNLTFSTLTVSNMSPEDSSIYLCSGGPGEGETQYFGPGTRLLVL.

The rearrangement uses TRBV5-1 and TRBJ2-3, with TRBD1 as a possible D gene (6 bases). The germline gives CDR1 SGHRS, CDR2 YFSETQ. Trimming left V 4 bases short and J 5 bases short, with 20 bases between. This CDR3 is 16 amino acids long. For the CDR3, the DNA is TGCGCCAGCAGCAACCCAGACAGGAAAGGAGGAGATACGCAGTATTTT. Translated, it gives CASSNPDRKGGDTQYF.

This rearrangement joins TRBV28 to TRBJ2-7, with 14 positions matching TRBD2. Germline lookup yields CDR1 MDHEN and CDR2 SYDVKM. V trimming: 7 bases; J trimming: 4 bases; junction bases outside the gene matches: 15. The CDR3 is made up of 18 amino acids. The chain's CDR3 is CASTPGLAGEFSSYEQYF. CDR3 nucleotide sequence: TGTGCCAGCACCCCGGGACTAGCGGGAGAATTTAGCAGTTACGAGCAGTACTTC.

The chain carries TRBV27 and TRBJ2-7, with TRBD1 matching over 11 bases. The CDR3 is made up of 13 amino acids. With 4 bases clipped from V and 6 bases from J, the junction kept 2 bases outside the gene matches. The germline V gene has CDR1 MNHEY and CDR2 SMNVEV (reference sequence). CDR3 region: CASSSGTGGEQYF. CDR3 sequence (DNA): TGTGCCAGCAGTTCCGGGACAGGGGGCGAGCAGTACTTC.

This clone was counted only a few times. Other DNA sequences in the same sample also yield this CDR3. J is TRBJ1-2 and V is TRBV27; no firm D call. Deletions cut 6 bases from V and 3 bases from J, with 8 bases between. The CDR3 has 12 amino acids. Germline V gene lookup returns CDR1 MNHEY and CDR2 SMNVEV (reference sequence). CDR3 DNA: TGTGCCAGCAGCCCCGGGCACTATGGCTACACCTTC. Its translation is CASSPGHYGYTF.

The genes are TRBV14 and TRBJ2-5, with unresolved D. Trimming cost V 4 bases and J 7 bases, with 13 bases left between them. The length of the CDR3 is 13 residues. In germline, CDR1 is SGHDN, CDR2 FVKESK. CDR3 in DNA: TGTGCCAGCAGCCGCGCCCAAGAGTGGACCCAGTACTTC. This codes for CASSRAQEWTQYF.

V is TRBV27 and J is TRBJ2-3; D is perhaps TRBD2 (6 bases). CDR1 is MNHEY and CDR2 is SMNVEV in the germline V gene (reference sequence). The V end was cut by 0 bases, the J end by 0 bases, with 13 bases between. The CDR3 loop spans 17 amino acids. The DNA for the CDR3 is TGTGCCAGCAGTTTATCCCCCACTAGCAGTAGCACAGATACGCAGTATTTT. Translating gives CASSLSPTSSSTDTQYF.

This chain connects TRBV27 to TRBJ2-7, with a weak D call TRBD2 (6 bases). This CDR3 has 16 amino acids. Trimming stripped 2 bases from V and 0 bases from J, with 14 bases between. CDR1 is MNHEY, CDR2 SMNVEV, per germline (reference sequence). CDR3 in DNA: TGTGCCAGCAGTTTAGGATTAGCGGTACACTCCTACGAGCAGTACTTC. Translation: CASSLGLAVHSYEQYF.

This chain uses TRBV5-4 with TRBJ2-7, with a weak D call TRBD1 (6 bases). From germline, CDR1 is SGHNT and CDR2 YYREEE (reference sequence). CDR3 size: 15 residues. The germline V and J ends were trimmed by 5 bases and 2 bases, with 17 bases remaining between them. The CDR3 is CASRADRPPTYEQYF. Written as DNA, the CDR3 is TGTGCCAGCAGAGCCGACAGGCCCCCCACCTACGAGCAGTACTTC.

J is TRBJ2-1 and V is TRBV7-9; 7 bases map to TRBD2. Germline loops: CDR1 SEHNR, CDR2 FQNEAQ (reference sequence). V dropped 4 bases and J dropped 8; count of bases not matched to a gene: 8. The CDR3 loop spans 14 amino acids. The CDR3 region has the DNA TGTGCCAGCAGCTCACCCCCGGGGAGGGATGAGCAGTTCTTC. As protein: CASSSPPGRDEQFF.

The V and J genes are TRBV27 and TRBJ2-5, with 7 nucleotides matching TRBD1. The J call is in doubt because the DNA end fits TRBJ2-7 better. Looked up from germline, CDR1 is MNHEY and CDR2 is SMNVEV (reference sequence). CDR3 length equals 15 residues. The CDR3 sequence is CASSPLGTAAYEQYF. The CDR3 nucleotides read TGTGCCAGCAGTCCCCTCGGGACAGCCGCCTACGAGCAGTACTTC.